What follows are 32 T cell receptor beta chains derived from one specimen sequenced in a study of T cell responses to AZD1222 COVID-19 vaccine. Profiling relied on immunoSEQ multiplex PCR, and the TCRdb table lists in-frame clones only, not all of them. This repertoire shows around 150,000 clones, 85% to 95% found once; its top ten account for approximately 0.6%. The material was peripheral blood, obtained on day 0 of AZD1222 vaccination. The receptors derive from an adult in good health.

This clone occurred a few times. This rearrangement joins TRBV28 to TRBJ1-6; D remains ambiguous. The germline V gene encodes CDR1 MDHEN and CDR2 SYDVKM. Trimming stripped 5 bases from V and 2 bases from J, with 16 bases between. CDR3 length: 17 amino acids. This CDR3 reads CASSGRAPIAYNSPLHF. The DNA of the CDR3 is TGTGCCAGCAGTGGACGGGCACCTATAGCCTATAATTCACCCCTCCACTTT.

This chain connects TRBV29-1 to TRBJ1-6; the D is unclear. Germline V gene lookup returns CDR1 SQVTM and CDR2 ANQGSEA. This CDR3 has 17 amino acids. Trimming shortened V by 2 bases and J by 0 bases, and 14 bases separated the two germline ends. DNA for the CDR3: TGCAGCGTTGAATCCCAAGACCCGAGCTCCTATAATTCACCCCTCCACTTT. As protein: CSVESQDPSSYNSPLHF.

The rearrangement joins TRBV19 to TRBJ2-7; 12 bases are a match to TRBD2. The ends lost 8 bases at V and 7 bases at J; junction bases unmatched: 9. This CDR3 spans 14 amino acids. Germline V gene sequence: CDR1 LNHDA, CDR2 SQIVND (reference sequence). The CDR3 loop reads CASSTSGRIGEQYF. DNA for the CDR3: TGTGCCAGTTCGACTAGCGGGAGAATAGGGGAGCAGTACTTC.

The chain has TRBV3-1 (or the pseudogene TRBV3-2) and TRBJ1-1; possible D gene TRBD1, 5 bases. V lost 6 bases to trimming and J lost 1 base, with 15 bases between them. Germline V gene sequence: CDR1 LGHDT, CDR2 YNNKEL (reference sequence). The CDR3 length is 15 residues. CDR3 sequence (DNA): TGTGCCAGCAGTTCTCATGGGGCAGCGAACACTGAAGCTTTCTTT. This gives the protein CASSSHGAANTEAFF.

The chain uses TRBV9 and TRBJ2-2, with no clear D. Germline V lookup: CDR1 SGDLS, CDR2 YYNGEE. The V gene lost 0 bases and the J gene lost 4 bases, with 7 bases spanning the gap. The CDR3 has 14 residues. CDR3 amino acids: CASSVEAGTGELFF. CDR3 DNA sequence: TGTGCCAGCAGCGTAGAAGCAGGCACCGGGGAGCTGTTTTTT.

V and J are TRBV28 and TRBJ1-2, with D possibly TRBD1 on 5 matching bases. CDR1 and CDR2 from the germline V gene are MDHEN and SYDVKM. CDR3 length: 14 amino acids. Trimming cost V 3 bases and J 4 bases, with 12 bases left between them. CDR3 DNA sequence: TGTGCCAGCAGTTTGGGGGTAGGGATCTATGGCTACACCTTC. Its translation: CASSLGVGIYGYTF.

This chain uses TRBV2 with TRBJ2-5; D remains unclear. Deletions cut 4 bases from V and 1 base from J, with 13 bases between. The CDR3 spans 15 residues. Germline CDR1 is SNHLY and CDR2 is FYNNEI. As DNA, the CDR3 is TGTGCCAGCAGTGCATCCGGACGGTCCCAAGAGACCCAGTACTTC. This codes for CASSASGRSQETQYF. The full variable domain, its missing parts supplied by reference TRBV2 and TRBJ2-5, is EPEVTQTPSHQVTQMGQEVILRCVPISNHLYFYWYRQILGQKVEFLVSFYNNEISEKSEIFDDQFSVERPDGSNFTLKIRSTKLEDSAMYFCASSASGRSQETQYFGPGTRLLVL.

The chain is built from TRBV11-2 and TRBJ2-1; 8 bases line up with TRBD2. Germline CDR1 reads SGHAT; CDR2 reads FQNNGV. V shed 6 bases, J shed 0 bases, and the junction held 16 bases outside the gene matches. This CDR3 has 19 amino acids. The CDR3 sequence: CASRSPGGASGSSYNEQFF. The CDR3 DNA follows: TGTGCCAGCAGGTCGCCGGGGGGGGCCAGCGGGAGCTCCTACAATGAGCAGTTCTTC.

The chain joins TRBV19 to TRBJ1-1; D is unclear. Trimming took off 8 bases at V and 3 bases at J, with 16 bases between the two ends. Germline CDR1 is LNHDA and CDR2 is SQIVND (reference sequence). The CDR3 sequence is 14 residues long. CDR3 residues: CASGSSEGDTEAFF. In nucleotides, the CDR3 is TGTGCCAGTGGGTCCTCAGAGGGCGACACTGAAGCTTTCTTT.

The V and J genes are TRBV3-1 (or the pseudogene TRBV3-2) and TRBJ2-1, with 7 bases lining up with TRBD2. The CDR3 has 16 residues. The ends lost 4 bases at V and 5 bases at J; junction bases unmatched: 11. Germline CDR1 and CDR2: LGHDT and YNNKEL (reference sequence). For the CDR3, the DNA is TGTGCCAGCAGCCTCACTAGGGCTAGCGGACACAATGAGCAGTTCTTC. It specifies CASSLTRASGHNEQFF.

J is TRBJ1-6 and V is TRBV2, with D hard to call. Trimming stripped 8 bases from V and 10 bases from J, with 18 bases between. This CDR3 has 14 residues. From germline, CDR1 is SNHLY and CDR2 FYNNEI. The CDR3 nucleotides are TGTGCCAGCGTGACGCAGCCGAACCTATCACCCCTCCACTTT. Translated, it gives CASVTQPNLSPLHF.

DNA for the CDR3: TGTGCCAGCAGCTTGATGGGAAACACCATATATTTT. This codes for CASSLMGNTIYF. The chain is built from TRBV5-6 and TRBJ1-3; D gene uncertain. V gave up 1 base and J gave up 4 bases, with 3 bases separating them. Germline-derived CDR1 and CDR2 are SGHDT and YYEEEE. This CDR3 is 12 amino acids long.

The rearrangement links TRBV3-1 (or the pseudogene TRBV3-2) to TRBJ2-7; D is possibly TRBD2 (6 bases). This CDR3 has 16 amino acids. V gave up 1 base and J gave up 6 bases, with 19 bases separating them. Germline V gene lookup returns CDR1 LGHDT and CDR2 YNNKEL (reference sequence). The CDR3 DNA sequence: TGTGCCAGCAGCCAAGCTGGGGGGAGCGGGTCTCTCGAGCAGTACTTC. Amino acid sequence: CASSQAGGSGSLEQYF.

This chain links TRBV15 with TRBJ2-1; perhaps D is TRBD1 or TRBD2 (6 bases each). In germline, CDR1 is LNHNV, CDR2 YYDKDF (reference sequence). The CDR3 runs to 15 residues. V gave up 3 bases and J gave up 4 bases, with 13 bases separating them. CDR3 nucleotides: TGTGCCACCAGCAGTAGGGGGGACGGATACAATGAGCAGTTCTTC. Translated, it gives CATSSRGDGYNEQFF. The full variable domain, with the rest looked up from reference TRBV15 and TRBJ2-1, is DAMVIQNPRYQVTQFGKPVTLSCSQTLNHNVMYWYQQKSSQAPKLLFHYYDKDFNNEADTPDNFQSRRPNTSFCFLDIRSPGLGDTAMYLCATSSRGDGYNEQFFGPGTRLTVL.

The gene calls are TRBV27 and TRBJ2-7; 7 bases map to TRBD1. The CDR3 extends over 17 amino acids. V dropped 2 bases and J dropped 3; count of bases not matched to a gene: 13. Germline-derived CDR1 and CDR2 are MNHEY and SMNVEV (reference sequence). For the CDR3, the DNA is TGTGCCAGCAGTTTAAAAATTCGACAGGGTGACCACTACGAGCAGTACTTC. Translation gives CASSLKIRQGDHYEQYF.

J is TRBJ1-1 and V is TRBV27, with a tentative D call TRBD1 (5 bases). This CDR3 region has 14 residues. Trimming cost V 3 bases and J 4 bases, with 12 bases left between them. Germline V gene data show CDR1 as MNHEY and CDR2 as SMNVEV (reference sequence). CDR3 nucleotide sequence: TGTGCCAGCAGTTTCGGGGCGGCGGGCACTGAAGCTTTCTTT. Amino acids: CASSFGAAGTEAFF.

V and J are TRBV4-1 and TRBJ1-1, with TRBD1 identical over 7 bases. Germline V lookup: CDR1 MGHRA, CDR2 YSYEKL. The junction had 1 base not matched to a gene; V was cut back by 4 bases and J by 5 bases. This CDR3 region has 12 residues. CDR3 residues: CASSPGGTEAFF. CDR3 in DNA: TGCGCCAGCAGCCCAGGGGGGACTGAAGCTTTCTTT.

The chain employs TRBV5-1 and TRBJ1-2; D gene unclear. The CDR3 length is 14 residues. Deletions cut 1 base from V and 8 bases from J, with 15 bases between. The V gene's germline CDR1 is SGHRS and CDR2 YFSETQ. The DNA for the CDR3 is TGCGCCAGCAGCTTGAGCGGAGAGTCTGCGGGCTACACCTTC. The encoded protein is CASSLSGESAGYTF.

This chain connects TRBV3-1 (or the pseudogene TRBV3-2) to TRBJ1-3; D is unresolved. The CDR3 contains 15 residues. The ends were cut back, 5 bases at V and 2 bases at J, with 13 bases in the middle. Germline lookup yields CDR1 LGHDT and CDR2 YNNKEL (reference sequence). The CDR3 loop is CASSFTPDPGNTIYF. The DNA for the CDR3 is TGTGCCAGCAGCTTTACTCCAGACCCTGGAAACACCATATATTTT.

The chain uses TRBV20-1 and TRBJ2-7; possibly TRBD2 for D (5 bases). The CDR3 is 11 amino acids. Between the trimmed V and J ends, which lost 3 bases and 2 bases, there was a span of 5 bases. Germline CDR1 reads DFQATT; CDR2 reads SNEGSKA (reference sequence). CDR3 sequence: CSASGAYEQYF. For the CDR3, the DNA is TGCAGTGCTAGCGGGGCCTACGAGCAGTACTTC.

The rearrangement joins TRBV21-1 to TRBJ1-2; the table's D call, TRBD1, has no DNA check behind it. TRBV21-1 is an annotated pseudogene. CDR3 length equals 15 residues. CDR3 sequence (DNA): TGTGCCAGCAGCAACCGACAGACCAGTAACTATGGCTACACCTTC. Protein product: CASSNRQTSNYGYTF.

This clone has just one count. The chain links TRBV12-5 to TRBJ1-1; the D gene is possibly TRBD1 (5 bases). Germline V gene lookup returns CDR1 LGHNT and CDR2 FRNRAP. The CDR3 runs 13 residues. V lost 0 bases, J lost 11 bases, and 13 bases lay in between. For the CDR3, the DNA is TGTGCTAGTGGTTTGGTAAAGGGACCTCCGGCTTTCTTT. Translation gives CASGLVKGPPAFF.

The V call is TRBV2, the J call TRBJ1-3; D perhaps matches TRBD1 (6 bases). V shed 7 bases and J shed 5 bases, with 12 bases lying between them. This CDR3 is 13 amino acids long. Per germline, CDR1 SNHLY and CDR2 FYNNEI. CDR3 sequence: CASKGEYRNTIYF. DNA for the CDR3: TGTGCCAGCAAGGGGGAATATAGAAACACCATATATTTT.

About this clone: This sample includes further DNA sequences coding for the same CDR3. The rearrangement uses TRBV6-4 and TRBJ2-3, with 10 bases fitting TRBD2. V gave up 5 bases and J gave up 0 bases; unmatched junction bases: 2. The CDR3 is 15 amino acids. The germline V gene has CDR1 MRHNA and CDR2 SNTAGT. DNA for the CDR3: TGTGCCAGCAGTCCGGGACTAGCGAGCACAGATACGCAGTATTTT. It encodes CASSPGLASTDTQYF.

The gene calls are TRBV5-1 and TRBJ2-3; weak D call: TRBD1 (5 bases). CDR3 length equals 14 residues. The germline V gene encodes CDR1 SGHRS and CDR2 YFSETQ. The germline V and J ends were trimmed by 4 bases and 3 bases, with 12 bases remaining between them. Written as DNA, the CDR3 is TGCGCCAGCAGCCTCCGACAGATTACAGATACGCAGTATTTT. This sequence encodes CASSLRQITDTQYF.

The genes are TRBV7-3 and TRBJ2-7, with a tentative D call TRBD2 (5 bases). This CDR3 is 13 amino acids long. Germline lookup yields CDR1 SGHTA and CDR2 FQGTGA. V was pared by 4 bases and J by 3 bases, with 10 bases between. The CDR3 DNA is TGTGCCAGCAGCTACGGGGTCGGCTACGAGCAGTACTTC. This gives the protein CASSYGVGYEQYF. Full variable domain (remainder filled in from reference TRBV7-3 and TRBJ2-7): GAGVSQTPSNKVTEKGKYVELRCDPISGHTALYWYRQSLGQGPEFLIYFQGTGAADDSGLPNDRFFAVRPEGSVSTLKIQRTERGDSAVYLCASSYGVGYEQYFGPGTRLTVT.

With regard to this clone: Because the CDR3 is missing its conserved closing phenylalanine or tryptophan, this is likely a read error. The DNA is left out, because the CDR3 cannot be placed on it with certainty; the CDR3 is given as TCRdb lists it. This sequence joins TRBV11-2 and TRBJ2-7; the DNA was not used to check the table's D call, TRBD1. A total of 13 residues make up the CDR3, ends included. Germline V CDR1 and CDR2: SGHAT, FQNNGV. This chain's CDR3 is CASSRSGTGFFTL.

The chain joins TRBV7-8 to TRBJ2-7; perhaps D is TRBD1 or TRBD2 (5 bases each). The CDR3 extends over 14 amino acids. V gave up 5 bases and J gave up 0 bases, with 11 bases separating them. The germline V gene encodes CDR1 SGHVS and CDR2 FQNEAQ. The CDR3 sequence is CASSPRDGSYEQYF. The CDR3, as DNA: TGTGCCAGCAGCCCCCGGGACGGCTCCTACGAGCAGTACTTC.

This rearrangement joins TRBV24-1 to TRBJ1-1; D gene unclear. The CDR3 covers 13 residues. Trimming took off 4 bases at V and 10 bases at J, with 15 bases between the two ends. Germline V gene data show CDR1 as KGHDR and CDR2 as SFDVKD. CDR3 amino acids: CATSDFSPVGAFF. The CDR3 DNA sequence: TGTGCCACCAGTGACTTCTCGCCCGTCGGAGCTTTCTTT.

This chain joins TRBV3-1 (or the pseudogene TRBV3-2) and TRBJ2-7; 9 bases align to TRBD1. Trimming cost V 4 bases and J 5 bases; bases outside gene matches: 12. CDR1 and CDR2 (germline): LGHDT, YNNKEL (reference sequence). The CDR3 is 16 residues long. The CDR3 DNA reads as TGTGCCAGCAGCCTTACTTGGACAGGGGTAAAGAACGAGCAGTACTTC. It translates to CASSLTWTGVKNEQYF.

The chain joins TRBV12-5 to TRBJ2-2; 13 nucleotides align to TRBD2. Trimming removed 6 bases from V and 6 bases from J; junction bases left unmatched: 19. Germline V gene data show CDR1 as LGHNT and CDR2 as FRNRAP. The CDR3 is 20 amino acids. DNA of the CDR3: TGTGCTAGTGGGGGGATACCGGTTCGGACTAGCGGGAGTAGCGCCGGGGAGCTGTTTTTT. It encodes CASGGIPVRTSGSSAGELFF.

This clone was recorded a few times. The chain links TRBV6-5 to TRBJ2-3; 7 positions agree with TRBD1. V was clipped by 7 bases and J by 5 bases; unmatched bases: 12. The CDR3 covers 15 residues. Germline CDR1 and CDR2: MNHEY and SVGAGI. The CDR3, as DNA: TGTGCCAGCATCCTAAGGGCAGGGGGTGGAGATACGCAGTATTTT. The encoded protein is CASILRAGGGDTQYF.